Included here is one TCR beta chain sequence, with context. Looked up from germline, CDR1 is SGHRS and CDR2 is YFSETQ. V trimming: 3 bases; J trimming: 4 bases; junction bases outside the gene matches: 16. The CDR3 sequence is 19 residues long. Study processing details: Reference gene primer amplification yielded estimated nucleated cell counts. The repertoire was sequenced with immunoSEQ multiplex PCR; TCRdb's copy has only in-frame clones and lacks some. V, J and clone size were drawn from that table, and D and trimming were deduced from the DNA. The table has nearly 25,000 clones, 80% to 85% seen once. This entry comes from a study of blood T cell repertoires in COVID-19. Study-level information: Both acute and convalescent COVID-19 samples were obtained from the United States, Italy and Spain. T cells, B-cell-depleted T cells, or PBMCs provided the cDNA or gDNA that served as material.

Sequenced sample: peripheral blood. The chain recombines TRBV5-1 with TRBJ2-7, with 13 nucleotides matching TRBD2. The sequence was obtained from a man between 65 and 80 years old with acute or convalescent COVID-19. CDR3 coding DNA: TGCGCCAGCAGCTCATCCGGGACTAGCGGGACCCTCTCGGGGTACGAGCAGTACTTC. Translation: CASSSSGTSGTLSGYEQYF.